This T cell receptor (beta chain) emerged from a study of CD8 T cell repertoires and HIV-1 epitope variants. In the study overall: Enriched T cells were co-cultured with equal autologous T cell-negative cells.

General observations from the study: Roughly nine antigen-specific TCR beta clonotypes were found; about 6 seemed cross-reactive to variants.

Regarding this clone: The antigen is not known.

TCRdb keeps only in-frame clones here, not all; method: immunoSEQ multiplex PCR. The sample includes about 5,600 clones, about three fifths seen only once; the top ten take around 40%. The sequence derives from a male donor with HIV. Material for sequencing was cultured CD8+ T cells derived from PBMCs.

The CDR3 nucleotides read TGTGCCAGCAGTCGAAGACAGGGGGCGCGAATCGGGCAGTACTTC. This translates into CASSRRQGARIGQYF. The chain carries TRBV5-4 and TRBJ2-7; 10 bases map to TRBD1. Germline trimming cut 5 bases from V and 9 bases from J; bases unmatched to any gene: 14. The CDR3 runs 15 residues. Germline CDR1 reads SGHNT; CDR2 reads YYREEE (reference sequence).